The 29 T cell receptor beta chains below were found in one sample sequenced in a study of blood T cell repertoires in COVID-19. Clones were sequenced by immunoSEQ multiplex PCR, and TCRdb holds only the in-frame ones, with some missing. The table records 180,000 or so clones, approximately 80% of them present only once. The source material was peripheral blood. Receptors were obtained from a woman between 40 and 55 years old with COVID-19, enrolled during active disease.

This clone has just one count. The chain links TRBV6-6 to TRBJ1-2; D remains unclear. CDR1 and CDR2 from the germline V gene are MNHNY and SVGAGI (reference sequence). CDR3 length: 13 amino acids. Trimming pared 2 bases from V and 6 bases from J, leaving 10 bases between. The CDR3 nucleotides read TGTGCCAGCAGTTACGGAGGTATGGATGGCTACACCTTC. It translates to CASSYGGMDGYTF.

The chain uses TRBV6-1 and TRBJ2-7; D remains ambiguous. This CDR3 region has 13 residues. Trimming shortened V by 2 bases and J by 2 bases, and 7 bases separated the two germline ends. The germline V gene encodes CDR1 MNHNS and CDR2 SASEGT. This CDR3 reads CASSEPTPYEQYV. CDR3 sequence (DNA): TGTGCCAGCAGTGAACCCACACCCTACGAGCAGTACGTC.

J is TRBJ2-5 and V is TRBV12-3 or TRBV12-4; D may be TRBD2 (7 bases). Trimming cost V 6 bases and J 4 bases, with 12 bases left between them. The CDR3 is 13 amino acids. CDR3 DNA sequence: TGTGCCAGCAGAGCAGGGGAGGGAGAGACCCAGTACTTC. Its protein is CASRAGEGETQYF.

V and J are TRBV27 and TRBJ2-3; possible D gene TRBD1, 6 bases. Between the trimmed V and J ends, which lost 4 bases and 3 bases, there was a span of 17 bases. The CDR3 is made up of 16 amino acids. Germline CDR1 MNHEY, CDR2 SMNVEV (reference sequence). The CDR3 DNA reads as TGTGCCAGCAGTTGGGGAGCAGGGGTTAGTACAGATACGCAGTATTTT. This encodes CASSWGAGVSTDTQYF.

The V gene is TRBV12-5, the J gene TRBJ2-3; 10 nucleotides match TRBD1. The J segment lost 5 bases and the V segment lost 5 bases, leaving 7 bases of the junction unmatched. This CDR3 spans 15 amino acids. From germline, CDR1 is LGHNT and CDR2 FRNRAP. CDR3 DNA: TGTGCTAGTGGTGCCGACGGGACAGGGGTAGATACGCAGTATTTT. It specifies CASGADGTGVDTQYF. Drawing the rest from reference TRBV12-5 and TRBJ2-3, the complete variable domain is DARVTQTPRHKVTEMGQEVTMRCQPILGHNTVFWYRQTMMQGLELLAYFRNRAPLDDSGMPKDRFSAEMPDATLATLKIQPSEPRDSAVYFCASGADGTGVDTQYFGPGTRLTVL.

This clone was recorded once. This chain links TRBV6-5 with TRBJ2-5, with 11 nucleotides matching TRBD2. The V gene's germline CDR1 is MNHEY and CDR2 SVGAGI. This CDR3 is built from 16 residues. J lost 1 base, V lost 0 bases, and 1 base had no gene match. This chain's CDR3 is CASSYSGTSGQETQYF. DNA for the CDR3: TGTGCCAGCAGTTACTCGGGGACTAGCGGCCAAGAGACCCAGTACTTC.

The J gene is TRBJ2-1, the V gene TRBV18, with D hard to call. This CDR3 has 14 residues. Trimming pared 4 bases from V and 8 bases from J, leaving 15 bases between. Germline lookup yields CDR1 KGHSH and CDR2 LQKENI. CDR3 DNA sequence: TGTGCCAGCTCACTAACGACACCCCCGGATGAGCAGTTCTTC. It specifies CASSLTTPPDEQFF.

The table lists this clone with a few counts. This chain links TRBV10-3 with TRBJ2-2; D is perhaps TRBD2 (6 bases). The CDR3 sequence is 14 residues long. The V end lost 5 bases, the J end lost 2 bases, and 9 bases lay between the germline ends. CDR1 is ENHRY, CDR2 SYGVKD, per germline. CDR3 nucleotide sequence: TGTGCCATCAGTTGGGACTCCAACACCGGGGAGCTGTTTTTT. This gives the protein CAISWDSNTGELFF.

This clone has only one observation. J is TRBJ2-3 and V is TRBV2, with a tentative D call TRBD1 (5 bases). The length of the CDR3 is 13 residues. From germline, CDR1 is SNHLY and CDR2 FYNNEI. V was trimmed by 3 bases and J by 1 base, leaving 5 bases between them. As DNA, the CDR3 is TGTGCCAGCAGTGACAGGGGCACAGATACGCAGTATTTT. This encodes CASSDRGTDTQYF.

The J gene is TRBJ1-3, the V gene TRBV7-6; TRBD1 matches 7 bases. The ends lost 6 bases at V and 0 bases at J; junction bases unmatched: 8. CDR1 and CDR2 (germline): SGHVS, FNYEAQ. CDR3 length: 16 amino acids. The CDR3 loop reads CASSTPQGDSGNTIYF. CDR3 DNA sequence: TGTGCCAGCAGTACCCCTCAGGGGGACTCTGGAAACACCATATATTTT.

This chain joins TRBV6-5 and TRBJ2-1; TRBD2 is a possible D gene (6 bases). The ends were cut back, 0 bases at V and 7 bases at J, with 10 bases in the middle. The CDR3 is made up of 14 amino acids. Germline CDR1 MNHEY, CDR2 SVGAGI. CDR3 bases: TGTGCCAGCAGTTACTCGGAGGGCCGGAATGAGCAGTTCTTC. Protein sequence: CASSYSEGRNEQFF.

The chain has TRBV11-3 and TRBJ1-2; TRBD1 matches 10 bases. J gave up 8 bases and V 5 bases, and 11 bases lay outside the gene matches. The CDR3 has 15 residues. Germline V gives CDR1 SGHNT, CDR2 YENEEA. The CDR3 nucleotides are TGTGCCAGCAGCCCCAAGGAGACAGGGGGCAGGGGCTACACCTTC. This gives the protein CASSPKETGGRGYTF.

The V and J genes are TRBV14 and TRBJ2-1; TRBD2 agrees at 11 bases. Trimming removed 4 bases from V and 3 bases from J; junction bases left unmatched: 8. This CDR3 comprises 17 residues. The germline gives CDR1 SGHDN, CDR2 FVKESK. The CDR3 coding sequence is TGTGCCAGCAGCCCGCCTAGCGGGAGGTTCCTCTACAATGAGCAGTTCTTC. Its translation is CASSPPSGRFLYNEQFF.

This sequence joins TRBV19 and TRBJ2-1; 9 bases agree with TRBD1. From germline, CDR1 is LNHDA and CDR2 SQIVND (reference sequence). The CDR3 has 14 amino acids. Trimming removed 9 bases from V and 3 bases from J; junction bases left unmatched: 6. The CDR3 DNA sequence: TGTGCCAGCCGGACAGGGGAACACTACAATGAGCAGTTCTTC. Encoded protein: CASRTGEHYNEQFF.

The chain carries TRBV5-6 and TRBJ1-2, with D hard to call. V was shortened by 2 bases and J by 0 bases, with 14 bases between the two germline ends. Germline-derived CDR1 and CDR2 are SGHDT and YYEEEE. The CDR3 runs to 16 residues. CDR3 nucleotide sequence: TGTGCCAGCAGCTTCTACCCCGCAGGAACTAACTATGGCTACACCTTC. It encodes CASSFYPAGTNYGYTF.

This chain connects TRBV5-4 to TRBJ2-1; 9 nucleotides line up with TRBD2. Germline CDR1 and CDR2: SGHNT and YYREEE (reference sequence). CDR3 size: 15 residues. Trimming took 4 bases from V and 0 from J; bases not matched to a gene: 2. The CDR3 reads CASSAREGSYNEQFF. The DNA of the CDR3 is TGTGCCAGCAGCGCGCGGGAGGGCTCCTACAATGAGCAGTTCTTC. The full variable domain, its missing parts supplied by reference TRBV5-4 and TRBJ2-1, is ETGVTQSPTHLIKTRGQQVTLRCSSQSGHNTVSWYQQALGQGPQFIFQYYREEENGRGNFPPRFSGLQFPNYSSELNVNALELDDSALYLCASSAREGSYNEQFFGPGTRLTVL.

This chain joins TRBV10-1 and TRBJ1-6, with D hard to call. The CDR3 extends over 17 amino acids. CDR1 and CDR2 (germline): WNHNN, SYGVQD (reference sequence). V shed 3 bases and J shed 0 bases, with 12 bases lying between them. CDR3 sequence (DNA): TGCGCCAGCAGTGACGATTCGGAGAGCTCCTATAATTCACCCCTCCACTTT. Amino acids: CASSDDSESSYNSPLHF.

V and J are TRBV30 and TRBJ2-2, with D unclear. V dropped 3 bases and J dropped 5 bases, with 10 bases sitting between them. Per germline, CDR1 GTSNPN and CDR2 SVGIG (reference sequence). The CDR3 sequence is 13 residues long. The chain's CDR3 is CAWRPGRTGELFF. The CDR3 DNA is TGTGCCTGGAGGCCTGGGCGAACCGGGGAGCTGTTTTTT. Supplemented by reference TRBV30 and TRBJ2-2, the full variable domain reads SQTIHQWPATLVQPVGSPLSLECTVEGTSNPNLYWYRQAAGRGLQLLFYSVGIGQISSEVPQNLSASRPQDRQFILSSKKLLLSDSGFYLCAWRPGRTGELFFGEGSRLTVL.

The chain employs TRBV11-2 and TRBJ2-5; the D is unclear. Trimming left V 11 bases short and J 3 bases short, with 10 bases between. CDR1 and CDR2 (germline): SGHAT, FQNNGV. The CDR3 contains 11 residues. CDR3 coding DNA: TGTGCCGGAGCCGAAAAAGAGACCCAGTACTTC. Translating it yields CAGAEKETQYF.

V is TRBV7-2 and J is TRBJ2-5; D is unresolved. V gave up 3 bases and J gave up 2 bases, with 13 bases separating them. This CDR3 spans 15 amino acids. The germline V gene encodes CDR1 SGHTA and CDR2 FQGNSA. The CDR3 region is CASSLVVTFQETQYF. CDR3 coding DNA: TGTGCCAGCAGCTTGGTAGTTACCTTTCAAGAGACCCAGTACTTC.

The chain is built from TRBV7-2 and TRBJ2-3, with 10 positions matching TRBD2. Germline lookup yields CDR1 SGHTA and CDR2 FQGNSA. V lost 2 bases and J lost 9; bases outside the gene matches: 14. This CDR3 is 17 amino acids long. The CDR3 DNA sequence: TGTGCCAGCAGCTTACGGTTGGGAAGCGGGAGGGCCGAAACGCAGTATTTT. Translating it yields CASSLRLGSGRAETQYF.

This chain connects TRBV6-6 to TRBJ2-5; 9 bases agree with TRBD1. The CDR3 spans 15 residues. After removal of 5 bases from V and 4 bases from J, the junction contained 8 bases not matched to a gene. Germline CDR1 reads MNHNY; CDR2 reads SVGAGI (reference sequence). CDR3 nucleotide sequence: TGTGCCAGCAGTATCCTACAGGGGGCCGGAGAGACCCAGTACTTC. Amino acids: CASSILQGAGETQYF.

This chain links TRBV7-9 with TRBJ2-7; D uncertain. This CDR3 has 14 amino acids. Deletions cut 8 bases from V and 0 bases from J, with 14 bases between. Germline V gene lookup returns CDR1 SEHNR and CDR2 FQNEAQ (reference sequence). CDR3 sequence reads: CASGTTTSSYEQYF. CDR3 nucleotide sequence: TGTGCCAGCGGAACCACTACATCCTCCTACGAGCAGTACTTC.

The V gene is TRBV9, the J gene TRBJ1-6; no clear D gene. Germline V gene sequence: CDR1 SGDLS, CDR2 YYNGEE. The V and J ends lost 3 bases and 8 bases respectively, with 9 bases between them. This CDR3 spans 13 amino acids. The CDR3 DNA is TGTGCCAGCAGCGCCTCGTTTGATTCACCCCTCCACTTT. Its translation is CASSASFDSPLHF.

The chain couples TRBV19 to TRBJ1-5; unclear D gene. The V end was cut by 0 bases, the J end by 0 bases, with 6 bases between. Germline values: CDR1 LNHDA, CDR2 SQIVND (reference sequence). This CDR3 contains 15 residues. The CDR3 sequence is CASSIETNSNQPQHF. In DNA, the CDR3 is TGTGCCAGTAGTATAGAAACAAATAGCAATCAGCCCCAGCATTTT. Complete variable domain (other parts from reference TRBV19 and TRBJ1-5): DGGITQSPKYLFRKEGQNVTLSCEQNLNHDAMYWYRQDPGQGLRLIYYSQIVNDFQKGDIAEGYSVSREKKESFPLTVTSAQKNPTAFYLCASSIETNSNQPQHFGDGTRLSIL.

V usage is TRBV18 and J usage is TRBJ2-7; D is possibly TRBD2 (5 bases). V lost 5 bases, J lost 6 bases, and 17 bases lay in between. The germline CDR1 and CDR2 sequences are KGHSH and LQKENI. CDR3 size: 14 residues. CDR3 region: CASSSVSGSGEQYF. CDR3 coding DNA: TGTGCCAGCTCATCGGTCTCGGGATCGGGCGAGCAGTACTTC.

This clone has a count of ten or more. The sample carries other DNA sequences with the same CDR3. This rearrangement joins TRBV10-1 to TRBJ2-2, with a possible D match to TRBD1 (5 bases). This CDR3 region has 15 residues. V was pared by 4 bases and J by 1 base, with 10 bases between. The germline CDR1 and CDR2 sequences are WNHNN and SYGVQD (reference sequence). The CDR3 region has the DNA TGCGCCAGCAGTGCGGGTCAGGGGAACACCGGGGAGCTGTTTTTT. Translated, it gives CASSAGQGNTGELFF.

The V gene is TRBV15, the J gene TRBJ2-7; 8 bases map to TRBD1. V shed 1 base and J 5 bases; nucleotides not matched to a gene: 4. Germline CDR1 is LNHNV and CDR2 is YYDKDF (reference sequence). This CDR3 spans 14 amino acids. DNA of the CDR3: TGTGCCACCAGCAGAGTGACAGGGGTTAACGAGCAGTACTTC. Its translation: CATSRVTGVNEQYF.

V gene TRBV19 combines with J gene TRBJ2-3; no definite D call. CDR1 is LNHDA and CDR2 is SQIVND in the germline V gene (reference sequence). V was trimmed by 1 base and J by 2 bases, leaving 10 bases between them. CDR3 length equals 15 residues. CDR3 DNA sequence: TGTGCCAGTAGTATAGGAGAGGAAAACACAGATACGCAGTATTTT. Amino acid sequence: CASSIGEENTDTQYF.